The entry below gives a single T cell receptor (beta chain) sequence along with its context. Different DNA sequences within this sample yield the same CDR3. This sample stems from a study of shared clonotypes between healthy human individuals. The overall study: Donor composition was two women and a few men, aged 18 to 49.

The germline V gene has CDR1 MDHEN and CDR2 SYDVKM. The V end was cut by 8 bases, the J end by 4 bases, with 9 bases between. CDR3 length equals 12 residues. Method: immunoSEQ multiplex PCR; TCRdb's copy keeps in-frame clones and lacks some. Here the sample spans some 1.5 million clones, around 98% being singletons. The material sequenced was naive CD4+ T cells sorted from blood. Subset reported: CD45RA+ positively selected. V gene TRBV28 combines with J gene TRBJ2-1; D is unresolved. This TCR came from a man aged 25 to 40 in good health. The DNA for the CDR3 is TGTGCCAGCTCGAGCCTATACAATGAGCAGTTCTTC. This gives the protein CASSSLYNEQFF.